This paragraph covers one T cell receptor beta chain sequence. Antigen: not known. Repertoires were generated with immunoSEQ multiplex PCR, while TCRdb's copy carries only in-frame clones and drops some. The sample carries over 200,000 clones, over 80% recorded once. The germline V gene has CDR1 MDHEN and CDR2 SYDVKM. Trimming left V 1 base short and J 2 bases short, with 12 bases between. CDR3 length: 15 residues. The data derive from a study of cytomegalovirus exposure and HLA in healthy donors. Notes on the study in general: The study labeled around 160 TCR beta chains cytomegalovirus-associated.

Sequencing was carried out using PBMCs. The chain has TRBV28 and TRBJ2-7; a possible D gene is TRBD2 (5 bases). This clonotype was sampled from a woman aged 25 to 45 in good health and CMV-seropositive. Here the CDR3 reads CASSLSSPSPYEQYF. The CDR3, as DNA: TGTGCCAGCAGTTTATCTAGCCCGAGCCCCTACGAGCAGTACTTC.